Reported below is one T cell receptor (beta chain). The antigen is not known. This sample was included in a study of graft-versus-host responses after intestinal transplantation. CDR1 is DFQATT and CDR2 is SNEGSKA in the germline V gene (reference sequence). V was trimmed by 4 bases and J by 4 bases, leaving 7 bases between them. The CDR3 is 11 amino acids. TCRdb's table, derived via immunoSEQ multiplex PCR, lists solely in-frame clones and lacks some. The repertoire holds 75,000 to 90,000 clones, with 70% to 90% as singletons. The sample in question was unstimulated CD4+ T cells sorted from spleen or lymph node cells, obtained before intestinal transplant. The receptor was isolated from a human donor who received an intestinal transplant. The V gene is TRBV20-1, the J gene TRBJ1-2; the D is unclear. In DNA form, the CDR3 reads TGCAGTGCTACTCCTCTCTATGGCTACACCTTC. Translated: CSATPLYGYTF.